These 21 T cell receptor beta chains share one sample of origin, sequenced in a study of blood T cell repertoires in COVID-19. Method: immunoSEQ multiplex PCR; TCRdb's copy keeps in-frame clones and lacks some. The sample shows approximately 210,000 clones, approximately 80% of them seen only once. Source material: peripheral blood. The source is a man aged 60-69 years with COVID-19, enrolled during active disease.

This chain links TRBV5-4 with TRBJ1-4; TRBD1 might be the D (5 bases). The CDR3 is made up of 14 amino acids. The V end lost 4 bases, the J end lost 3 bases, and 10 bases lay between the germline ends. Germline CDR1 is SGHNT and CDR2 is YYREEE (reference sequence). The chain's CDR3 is CASSPGIPNEKLFF. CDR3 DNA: TGTGCCAGCAGCCCAGGGATTCCTAATGAAAAACTGTTTTTT.

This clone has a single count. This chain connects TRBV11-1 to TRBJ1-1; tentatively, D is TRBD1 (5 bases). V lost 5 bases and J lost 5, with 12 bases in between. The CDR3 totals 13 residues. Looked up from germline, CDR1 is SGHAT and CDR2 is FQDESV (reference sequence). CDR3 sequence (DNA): TGTGCCAGCAGCCGGGACTCAGGAACTGAAGCTTTCTTT. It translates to CASSRDSGTEAFF. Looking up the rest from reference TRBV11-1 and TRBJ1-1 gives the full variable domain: EAEVAQSPRYKITEKSQAVAFWCDPISGHATLYWYRQILGQGPELLVQFQDESVVDDSQLPKDRFSAERLKGVDSTLKIQPAELGDSAMYLCASSRDSGTEAFFGQGTRLTVV.

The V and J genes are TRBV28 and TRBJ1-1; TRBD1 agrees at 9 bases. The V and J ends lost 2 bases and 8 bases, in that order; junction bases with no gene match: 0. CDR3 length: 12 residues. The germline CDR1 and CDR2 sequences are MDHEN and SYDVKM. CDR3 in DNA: TGTGCCAGCAGTTTAGGACAGGGGGAAGCTTTCTTT. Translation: CASSLGQGEAFF.

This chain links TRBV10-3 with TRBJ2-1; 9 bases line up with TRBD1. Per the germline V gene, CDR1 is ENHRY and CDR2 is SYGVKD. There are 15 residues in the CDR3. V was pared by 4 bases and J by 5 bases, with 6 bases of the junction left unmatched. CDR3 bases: TGTGCCATCAGTGTCGGGACAGGGTGGGACAATGAGCAGTTCTTC. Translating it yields CAISVGTGWDNEQFF.

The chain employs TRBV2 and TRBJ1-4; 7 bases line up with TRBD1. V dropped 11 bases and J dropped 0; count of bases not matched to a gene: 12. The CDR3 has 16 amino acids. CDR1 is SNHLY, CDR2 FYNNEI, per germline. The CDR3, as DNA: TGTGCCGGAGCAAAAGGACAGGATCCAACTAATGAAAAACTGTTTTTT. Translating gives CAGAKGQDPTNEKLFF.

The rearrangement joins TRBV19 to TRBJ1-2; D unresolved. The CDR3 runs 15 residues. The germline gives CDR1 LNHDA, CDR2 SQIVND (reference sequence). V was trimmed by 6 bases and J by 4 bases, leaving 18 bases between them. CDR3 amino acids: CASSPPPTLPYGYTF. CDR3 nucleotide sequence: TGTGCCAGTAGCCCGCCGCCGACACTCCCCTATGGCTACACCTTC.

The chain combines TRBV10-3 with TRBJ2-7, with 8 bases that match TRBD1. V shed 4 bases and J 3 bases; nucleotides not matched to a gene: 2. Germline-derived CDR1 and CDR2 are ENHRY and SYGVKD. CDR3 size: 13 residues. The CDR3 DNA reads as TGTGCCATCAGTGTGGGGACAGGCTACGAGCAGTACTTC. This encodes CAISVGTGYEQYF.

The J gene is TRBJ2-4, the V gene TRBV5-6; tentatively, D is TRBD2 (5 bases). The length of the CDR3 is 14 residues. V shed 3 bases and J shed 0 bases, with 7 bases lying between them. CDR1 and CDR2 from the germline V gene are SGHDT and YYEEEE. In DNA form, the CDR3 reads TGTGCCAGCAGCTCCGGGGTAGCCAAAAACATTCAGTACTTC. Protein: CASSSGVAKNIQYF.

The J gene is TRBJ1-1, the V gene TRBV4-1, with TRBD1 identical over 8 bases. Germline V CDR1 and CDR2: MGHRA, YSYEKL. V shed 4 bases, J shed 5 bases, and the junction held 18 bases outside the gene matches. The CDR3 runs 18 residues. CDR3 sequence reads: CASSREGQGYSRRTEAFF. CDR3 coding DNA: TGCGCCAGCAGCCGAGAAGGACAGGGCTATTCACGGAGGACTGAAGCTTTCTTT.

CDR3 region: CASSLWRKSQETQYF. DNA of the CDR3: TGTGCCAGCAGCTTGTGGAGGAAAAGCCAAGAGACCCAGTACTTC. The genes are TRBV5-4 and TRBJ2-5; TRBD2 might be the D (5 bases). Per germline, CDR1 SGHNT and CDR2 YYREEE (reference sequence). The V end lost 1 base, the J end lost 1 base, and 11 bases lay between the germline ends. The CDR3 runs 15 residues.

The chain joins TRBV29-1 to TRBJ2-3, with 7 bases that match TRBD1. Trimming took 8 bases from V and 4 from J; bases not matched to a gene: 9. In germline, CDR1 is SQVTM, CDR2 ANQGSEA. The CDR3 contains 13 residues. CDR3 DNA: TGCAGCTCCGACAGGGAAGCGGCAGATACGCAGTATTTT. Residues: CSSDREAADTQYF.

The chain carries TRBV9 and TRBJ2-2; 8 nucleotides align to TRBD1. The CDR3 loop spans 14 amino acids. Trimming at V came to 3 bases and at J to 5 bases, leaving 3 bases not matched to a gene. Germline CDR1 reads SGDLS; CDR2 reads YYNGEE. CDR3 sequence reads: CASSGTGWTGELFF. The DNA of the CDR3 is TGTGCCAGCAGCGGGACAGGGTGGACCGGGGAGCTGTTTTTT.

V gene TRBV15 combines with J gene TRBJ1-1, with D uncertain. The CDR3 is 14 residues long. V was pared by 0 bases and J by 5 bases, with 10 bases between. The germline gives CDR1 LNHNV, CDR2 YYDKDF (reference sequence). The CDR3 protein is CATSRDSRRTEAFF. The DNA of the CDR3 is TGTGCCACCAGCAGAGATTCACGGAGAACTGAAGCTTTCTTT. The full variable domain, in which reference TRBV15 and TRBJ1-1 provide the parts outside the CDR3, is DAMVIQNPRYQVTQFGKPVTLSCSQTLNHNVMYWYQQKSSQAPKLLFHYYDKDFNNEADTPDNFQSRRPNTSFCFLDIRSPGLGDTAMYLCATSRDSRRTEAFFGQGTRLTVV.

CDR3 residues: CASSREDGRVSYNEQFF. CDR3 DNA: TGCGCCAGCAGCCGGGAGGACGGCAGGGTTTCCTACAATGAGCAGTTCTTC. This rearrangement joins TRBV5-1 to TRBJ2-1; TRBD2 agrees at 7 bases. CDR3 length: 17 residues. Germline CDR1 and CDR2: SGHRS and YFSETQ. The V gene end was trimmed by 4 bases and the J gene end by 1 base; junction bases not matched to a gene: 11. Based on the CDR3 plus reference TRBV5-1 and TRBJ2-1, the full variable domain is KAGVTQTPRYLIKTRGQQVTLSCSPISGHRSVSWYQQTPGQGLQFLFEYFSETQRNKGNFPGRFSGRQFSNSRSEMNVSTLELGDSALYLCASSREDGRVSYNEQFFGPGTRLTVL.

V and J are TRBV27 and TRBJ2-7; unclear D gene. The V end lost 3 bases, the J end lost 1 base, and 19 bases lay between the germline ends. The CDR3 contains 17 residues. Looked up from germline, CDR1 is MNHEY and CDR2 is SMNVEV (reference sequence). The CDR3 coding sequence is TGTGCCAGCAGTTTTCGGTCTAGTCTGAACTGGTCCTACGAGCAGTACTTC. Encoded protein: CASSFRSSLNWSYEQYF.

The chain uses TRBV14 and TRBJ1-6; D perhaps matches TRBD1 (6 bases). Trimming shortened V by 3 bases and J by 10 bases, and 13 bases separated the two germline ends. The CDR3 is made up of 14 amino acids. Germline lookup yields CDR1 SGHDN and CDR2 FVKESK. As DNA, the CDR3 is TGTGCCAGCAGCCAGGCGACAGGCTGGTCACCCCTCCACTTT. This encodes CASSQATGWSPLHF.

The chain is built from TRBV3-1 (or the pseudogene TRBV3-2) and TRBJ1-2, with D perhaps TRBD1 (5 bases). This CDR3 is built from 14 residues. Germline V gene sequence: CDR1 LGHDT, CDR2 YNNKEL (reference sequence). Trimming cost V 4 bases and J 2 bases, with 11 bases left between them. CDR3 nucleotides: TGTGCCAGCAGCCCGGCGGGGGGGAACTATGGCTACACCTTC. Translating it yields CASSPAGGNYGYTF.

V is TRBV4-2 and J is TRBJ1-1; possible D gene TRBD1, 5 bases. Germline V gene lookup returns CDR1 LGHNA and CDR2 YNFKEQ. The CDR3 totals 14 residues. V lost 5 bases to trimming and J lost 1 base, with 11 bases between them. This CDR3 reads CASSVRDRNTEAFF. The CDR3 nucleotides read TGTGCCAGCAGCGTCAGAGACAGGAACACTGAAGCTTTCTTT.

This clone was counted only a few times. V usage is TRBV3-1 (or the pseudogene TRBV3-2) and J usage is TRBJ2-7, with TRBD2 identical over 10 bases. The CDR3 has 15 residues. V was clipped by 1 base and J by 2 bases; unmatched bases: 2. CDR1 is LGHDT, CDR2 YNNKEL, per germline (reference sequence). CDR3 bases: TGTGCCAGCAGCCAAGGGCTAGCGGGAGCCTACGAGCAGTACTTC. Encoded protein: CASSQGLAGAYEQYF.

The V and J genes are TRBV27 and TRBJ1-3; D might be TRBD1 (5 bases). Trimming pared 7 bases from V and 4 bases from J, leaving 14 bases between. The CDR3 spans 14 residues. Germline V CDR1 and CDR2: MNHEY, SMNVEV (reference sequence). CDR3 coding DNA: TGTGCCAGCATCGGGACCGGGGGAGGAAACACCATATATTTT. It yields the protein CASIGTGGGNTIYF.

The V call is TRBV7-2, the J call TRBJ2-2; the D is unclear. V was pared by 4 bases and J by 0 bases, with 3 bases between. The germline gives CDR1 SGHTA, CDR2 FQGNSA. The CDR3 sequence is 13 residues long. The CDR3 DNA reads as TGTGCCAGCAGCTCTCCGAACACCGGGGAGCTGTTTTTT. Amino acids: CASSSPNTGELFF.